One and the same sample provided the 26 T cell receptor beta chains below, sequenced in a study of blood T cell repertoires in COVID-19. Sequencing used immunoSEQ multiplex PCR; TCRdb keeps in-frame clones, though not all of them. The sample has around 160,000 clones; roughly 80% are singletons. Sequencing was carried out using peripheral blood. These receptors were taken from a woman aged 40 to 55 with active or convalescent COVID-19.

This clone was seen a handful of times. The chain is built from TRBV19 and TRBJ1-2; D is ambiguous. Trimming took 6 bases from V and 4 from J, leaving 15 bases between them. Germline values: CDR1 LNHDA, CDR2 SQIVND (reference sequence). The CDR3 loop spans 14 amino acids. CDR3: CASRLPTAPYGYTF. The DNA of the CDR3 is TGTGCCAGTAGACTCCCAACAGCACCCTATGGCTACACCTTC.

The V gene is TRBV10-1, the J gene TRBJ1-1; D is possibly TRBD1 (5 bases). The CDR3 runs to 14 residues. Looked up from germline, CDR1 is WNHNN and CDR2 is SYGVQD (reference sequence). Trimming removed 4 bases from V and 1 base from J, with 10 bases in between. The CDR3 region has the DNA TGCGCCAGCAGTGTACACAGGACGAACACTGAAGCTTTCTTT. As protein: CASSVHRTNTEAFF.

The V gene is TRBV27, the J gene TRBJ1-1; 9 nucleotides agree with TRBD1. V dropped 4 bases and J dropped 3; count of bases not matched to a gene: 6. Looked up from germline, CDR1 is MNHEY and CDR2 is SMNVEV (reference sequence). This CDR3 has 15 amino acids. The CDR3 is CASSSGQGPHTEAFF. The CDR3 DNA reads TGTGCCAGCAGTTCGGGACAGGGCCCGCACACTGAAGCTTTCTTT.

The chain couples TRBV19 to TRBJ2-3; tentatively, D is TRBD2 (5 bases). The CDR3 sequence is 16 residues long. In germline, CDR1 is LNHDA, CDR2 SQIVND (reference sequence). The V end was cut by 3 bases, the J end by 0 bases, with 13 bases between. The CDR3 is CASSITTTLSTDTQYF. Written as DNA, the CDR3 is TGTGCCAGTAGTATCACGACTACGCTAAGCACAGATACGCAGTATTTT.

The chain uses TRBV7-9 and TRBJ2-1; TRBD2 matches at 12 bases. The CDR3 length is 14 residues. With V trimmed by 7 bases and J by 7 bases, 5 bases remained unmatched. Germline V CDR1 and CDR2: SEHNR, FQNEAQ (reference sequence). The CDR3 DNA sequence: TGTGCCAGCACCCCTAGCGGGGGGGGGAATGAGCAGTTCTTC. The encoded protein is CASTPSGGGNEQFF.

This clone was observed a single time. This chain uses TRBV21-1 with TRBJ2-1; the table's D gene call, TRBD1, was not cross checked with the DNA. TRBV21-1 is labeled a pseudogene. This CDR3 contains 15 residues. The CDR3 spells CASRVDRGPYNEQFF. CDR3 in DNA: TGTGCCAGCAGAGTGGACAGGGGCCCCTACAATGAGCAGTTCTTC.

The chain has TRBV7-9 and TRBJ2-7, with TRBD1 as a possible D gene (6 bases). The CDR3 is 15 amino acids. The V end was cut by 5 bases, the J end by 5 bases, with 19 bases between. The germline V gene encodes CDR1 SEHNR and CDR2 FQNEAQ (reference sequence). CDR3 amino acids: CASSPTQQGKNEQYF. CDR3 nucleotides: TGTGCCAGCAGCCCCACTCAACAGGGAAAGAACGAGCAGTACTTC. Full variable domain (missing parts from reference TRBV7-9 and TRBJ2-7): DTGVSQNPRHKITKRGQNVTFRCDPISEHNRLYWYRQTLGQGPEFLTYFQNEAQLEKSRLLSDRFSAERPKGSFSTLEIQRTEQGDSAMYLCASSPTQQGKNEQYFGPGTRLTVT.

The chain couples TRBV28 to TRBJ1-4, with 8 positions matching TRBD1. The CDR3 spans 14 residues. Germline V lookup: CDR1 MDHEN, CDR2 SYDVKM. The trim removed 7 bases at V and 5 bases at J, leaving 6 bases unmatched. The CDR3 DNA is TGTGCCAGCAACAGGGGGGGACAGAATGAAAAACTGTTTTTT. Amino acids: CASNRGGQNEKLFF.

The V call is TRBV5-1, the J call TRBJ2-3; D uncertain. Trimming shortened V by 0 bases and J by 3 bases, and 14 bases separated the two germline ends. Germline V CDR1 and CDR2: SGHRS, YFSETQ. CDR3 length: 16 amino acids. CDR3 region: CASSLGAGIRTDTQYF. CDR3 nucleotide sequence: TGCGCCAGCAGCTTGGGGGCAGGAATAAGAACAGATACGCAGTATTTT. Full variable domain (missing parts from reference TRBV5-1 and TRBJ2-3): KAGVTQTPRYLIKTRGQQVTLSCSPISGHRSVSWYQQTPGQGLQFLFEYFSETQRNKGNFPGRFSGRQFSNSRSEMNVSTLELGDSALYLCASSLGAGIRTDTQYFGPGTRLTVL.

The chain carries TRBV12-3 or TRBV12-4 and TRBJ2-7; 9 bases are shared with TRBD1. The CDR3 consists of 13 residues. Trimming removed 7 bases from V and 6 bases from J; junction bases left unmatched: 7. CDR3 DNA: TGTGCCAGCACCACCGGACAGGGGTTCGAGCAGTACTTC. Amino acids: CASTTGQGFEQYF.

The V and J genes are TRBV7-6 and TRBJ2-1; 12 nucleotides agree with TRBD2. V lost 2 bases to trimming and J lost 4 bases; unmatched junction nucleotides: 15. The CDR3 sequence is 20 residues long. Germline V gene sequence: CDR1 SGHVS, CDR2 FNYEAQ. The chain's CDR3 is CASSLLWSSGGAWDYNEQFF. Written as DNA, the CDR3 is TGTGCCAGCAGCTTACTATGGTCTAGCGGGGGGGCCTGGGATTACAATGAGCAGTTCTTC.

V and J are TRBV2 and TRBJ2-7; the match to TRBD2 covers 8 bases. The length of the CDR3 is 16 residues. Trimming removed 6 bases from V and 4 bases from J; junction bases left unmatched: 14. Per the germline V gene, CDR1 is SNHLY and CDR2 is FYNNEI. The CDR3 bases are TGTGCCAGCAGCCCGGGACGGGCTAGCGGGCGTTACGAGCAGTACTTC. Translating gives CASSPGRASGRYEQYF.

The rearrangement uses TRBV28 and TRBJ1-2; 12 positions agree with TRBD1. Germline trimming cut 4 bases from V and 4 bases from J; bases unmatched to any gene: 13. Germline V gives CDR1 MDHEN, CDR2 SYDVKM. The CDR3 spans 18 residues. CDR3: CASSSRPGQGARLYGYTF. Written as DNA, the CDR3 is TGTGCCAGCAGTTCACGACCGGGACAGGGGGCGAGGCTCTATGGCTACACCTTC.

Only one count was recorded for this clone. The chain is built from TRBV7-2 and TRBJ1-1; perhaps TRBD1 as D (6 bases). Germline values: CDR1 SGHTA, CDR2 FQGNSA. V lost 5 bases, J lost 1 base, and 11 bases lay in between. The CDR3 is 14 residues long. The CDR3, as DNA: TGTGCCAGCAGCCTCCAGGGACAGAACACTGAAGCTTTCTTT. It codes for CASSLQGQNTEAFF.

The J gene is TRBJ2-5, the V gene TRBV7-9, with 7 positions matching TRBD1. Unmatched junction bases numbered 13, after V lost 5 bases and J lost 7 bases. The CDR3 totals 15 residues. Germline assignment: CDR1 SEHNR and CDR2 FQNEAQ (reference sequence). The CDR3 bases are TGTGCCAGCAGCCCACGGACAGGTGGAAGGTGGACCCAGTACTTC. Translated, it gives CASSPRTGGRWTQYF. Together with reference TRBV7-9 and TRBJ2-5, the CDR3 gives the full variable domain: DTGVSQNPRHKITKRGQNVTFRCDPISEHNRLYWYRQTLGQGPEFLTYFQNEAQLEKSRLLSDRFSAERPKGSFSTLEIQRTEQGDSAMYLCASSPRTGGRWTQYFGPGTRLLVL.

The chain joins TRBV30 to TRBJ1-6; TRBD1 is a possible D gene (6 bases). Trimming cost V 4 bases and J 9 bases, with 16 bases left between them. Looked up from germline, CDR1 is GTSNPN and CDR2 is SVGIG (reference sequence). There are 14 residues in the CDR3. Here the CDR3 reads CAWKGGREISPLHF. CDR3 coding DNA: TGTGCCTGGAAGGGGGGGCGGGAAATTTCACCCCTCCACTTT.

This clone has a single count. The CDR3 sequence is CASSLLGRGSYEQYF. As DNA, the CDR3 is TGTGCCAGCAGTTTATTGGGGAGGGGGTCCTACGAGCAGTACTTC. This chain joins TRBV28 and TRBJ2-7; D perhaps matches TRBD2 (7 bases). The V end was cut by 1 base, the J end by 1 base, with 11 bases between. The V gene's germline CDR1 is MDHEN and CDR2 SYDVKM. This CDR3 has 15 amino acids.

This chain links TRBV11-2 with TRBJ1-3, with TRBD1 as a possible D gene (5 bases). CDR1 is SGHAT and CDR2 is FQNNGV in the germline V gene. The CDR3 runs 16 residues. Trimming cost V 5 bases and J 0 bases, with 14 bases left between them. CDR3 sequence: CASSLGRLTSGNTIYF. In DNA, the CDR3 is TGTGCCAGCAGCCTGGGGCGGCTCACCTCTGGAAACACCATATATTTT.

The V call is TRBV6-5, the J call TRBJ1-5; possibly TRBD1 for D (6 bases). CDR1 is MNHEY and CDR2 is SVGAGI in the germline V gene. V lost 4 bases to trimming and J lost 6 bases, with 13 bases between them. The length of the CDR3 is 14 residues. For the CDR3, the DNA is TGTGCCAGCAGTTCGGTACAGGGCAGTCAGCCCCAGCATTTT. This gives the protein CASSSVQGSQPQHF.

This chain joins TRBV27 and TRBJ2-5; 16 nucleotides align to TRBD2. V was pared by 0 bases and J by 5 bases, with 9 bases of the junction left unmatched. CDR1 and CDR2 (germline): MNHEY, SMNVEV (reference sequence). The CDR3 covers 19 residues. CDR3 amino acids: CASSLSPGLAGGPEETQYF. CDR3 coding DNA: TGTGCCAGCAGTTTATCGCCGGGACTAGCGGGAGGGCCTGAGGAGACCCAGTACTTC.

This CDR3 reads CASSTQTGPTGELFF. Written as DNA, the CDR3 is TGTGCCAGCAGCACCCAGACAGGGCCCACCGGGGAGCTGTTTTTT. This chain uses TRBV7-2 with TRBJ2-2; the match to TRBD1 covers 7 bases. CDR3 length: 15 amino acids. V trimming: 5 bases; J trimming: 4 bases; junction bases outside the gene matches: 7. Germline CDR1 and CDR2: SGHTA and FQGNSA.

The gene calls are TRBV4-3 and TRBJ2-1; the match to TRBD1 covers 9 bases. V dropped 4 bases and J dropped 4; count of bases not matched to a gene: 5. This CDR3 contains 15 residues. Germline lookup yields CDR1 LGHNA and CDR2 YSLEER. CDR3 sequence (DNA): TGCGCCAGCAGCCCCGGGACAGGGACTTACAATGAGCAGTTCTTC. This translates into CASSPGTGTYNEQFF.

This chain uses TRBV12-5 with TRBJ2-5; no firm D call. This CDR3 is built from 13 residues. The germline V gene encodes CDR1 LGHNT and CDR2 FRNRAP. The V end lost 2 bases, the J end lost 1 base, and 5 bases lay between the germline ends. The CDR3 loop reads CASGLYTQETQYF. The DNA for the CDR3 is TGTGCTAGTGGTTTGTACACCCAAGAGACCCAGTACTTC.

The chain couples TRBV11-2 to TRBJ2-5; tentative D call: TRBD2 (5 bases). V was shortened by 5 bases and J by 4 bases, with 20 bases between the two germline ends. The CDR3 is made up of 16 amino acids. Germline CDR1 reads SGHAT; CDR2 reads FQNNGV. The CDR3 protein is CASSTLKGTRGETQYF. CDR3 in DNA: TGTGCCAGCAGCACCCTTAAAGGTACCCGGGGAGAGACCCAGTACTTC.

The chain links TRBV7-9 to TRBJ1-4; TRBD1 aligns across 8 bases. The CDR3 sequence is 15 residues long. Germline V gives CDR1 SEHNR, CDR2 FQNEAQ (reference sequence). The junction had 6 bases not matched to a gene; V was cut back by 5 bases and J by 4 bases. CDR3 nucleotides: TGTGCCAGCAGCCTCGGGACAGGCGATAATGAAAAACTGTTTTTT. Protein product: CASSLGTGDNEKLFF.

In this sample, this clone turned up once. The chain is built from TRBV27 and TRBJ2-7, with TRBD2 identical over 10 bases. The CDR3 covers 15 residues. The junction had 13 bases not matched to a gene; V was cut back by 9 bases and J by 5 bases. CDR1 and CDR2 from the germline V gene are MNHEY and SMNVEV (reference sequence). CDR3 coding DNA: TGTGCCAGTCACTCTGATGGGACTAGCGCCGACGAGCAGTACTTC. It translates to CASHSDGTSADEQYF.